Shown below are 2 T cell receptor beta chains from a single sample sequenced in a study of graft-versus-host responses after intestinal transplantation. These receptors' targets are unknown. Profiled with immunoSEQ multiplex PCR; TCRdb holds only in-frame clones, not every one. This repertoire shows roughly 51,000 clones, about 89% found once; its top ten account for approximately 0.6%. This sample comprised unstimulated CD4+ T cells sorted from spleen or lymph node cells, obtained before transplant. The receptor source for this set is a human donor who was the organ donor for an intestinal transplant.

The rearrangement uses TRBV5-1 and TRBJ2-3; the match to TRBD2 covers 10 bases. CDR3 length: 14 amino acids. V lost 3 bases to trimming and J lost 6 bases; unmatched junction nucleotides: 4. Per germline, CDR1 SGHRS and CDR2 YFSETQ. CDR3: CASSSSGSGDTQYF. In nucleotides, the CDR3 is TGCGCCAGCAGCTCTAGCGGGAGCGGCGATACGCAGTATTTT.

The rearrangement links TRBV5-4 to TRBJ1-2; 10 bases match TRBD1. V gave up 5 bases and J gave up 3 bases; unmatched junction bases: 10. The V gene's germline CDR1 is SGHNT and CDR2 YYREEE (reference sequence). This CDR3 has 16 residues. The CDR3 loop reads CASSLRQGAAHYGYTF. CDR3 nucleotides: TGTGCCAGCAGTCTAAGACAGGGGGCCGCACACTATGGCTACACCTTC.